This T cell receptor (beta chain) was identified during a study of blood T cell repertoires in COVID-19. In the study overall: The study drew acute and convalescent COVID-19 samples from the United States, Italy and Spain. The cDNA or gDNA used as material had been derived from T cells, B-cell-depleted T cells, or PBMCs.

The assay was immunoSEQ multiplex PCR, and TCRdb's table has in-frame clones only and misses some. The table lists over 85,000 clones, 87% of them singletons. The CDR3 spans 18 residues. V shed 0 bases and J shed 0 bases, with 13 bases lying between them. The germline V gene encodes CDR1 SGHDT and CDR2 YYEEEE. This receptor was taken from a man aged 45-60 years with active COVID-19. Material for sequencing was peripheral blood. The rearrangement uses TRBV5-6 and TRBJ2-6; no definite D call. CDR3 nucleotides: TGTGCCAGCAGCTTGGGGCGGCTGATGGTCTCTGGGGCCAACGTCCTGACTTTC. This sequence encodes CASSLGRLMVSGANVLTF.